This entry lists 24 T cell receptor beta chains sequenced from one sample in a study of T cells in Graves' hyperthyroidism and ophthalmopathy. RNA transcripts yielded amplified TCR beta CDR3 regions. The HTBI primer set was used in a first-round RT-PCR of the TCR CDR3. TCRdb re-analysed the multiplex PCR reads in MiXCR, keeping a single row per CDR3 protein. The table has more than 550,000 distinct CDR3 sequences, around 15% seen once. What was sequenced was blood. The receptor set was obtained from a man aged 45-65 years with Graves' hyperthyroidism.

This clonotype was detected ten times or more. The chain joins TRBV6-2 or TRBV6-3 to TRBJ2-3, with a tentative D call TRBD1 (6 bases). This CDR3 has 15 residues. Per germline, CDR1 MNHEY and CDR2 SVGEGT. V was clipped by 5 bases and J by 7 bases, with 19 bases between them. CDR3 loop: CASSTSGTSLNTQYF. In DNA form, the CDR3 reads TGTGCCAGCAGTACCTCCGGGACATCCCTCAATACGCAGTATTTT.

Only a few counts were recorded for this clonotype. The chain links TRBV19 to TRBJ2-1; 9 bases fit TRBD2. The CDR3 has 15 amino acids. The junction had 9 bases not matched to a gene; V was cut back by 3 bases and J by 9 bases. Germline assignment: CDR1 LNHDA and CDR2 SQIVND (reference sequence). The CDR3 loop is CASSIVGREGGEQFF. In nucleotides, the CDR3 is TGTGCCAGTAGTATCGTCGGGCGGGAGGGCGGTGAGCAGTTCTTC.

The gene calls are TRBV4-1 and TRBJ1-2, with a possible D match to TRBD1 (6 bases). This CDR3 is 19 amino acids long. Trimming stripped 3 bases from V and 0 bases from J, with 23 bases between. Germline V CDR1 and CDR2: MGHRA, YSYEKL. The CDR3 protein is CASSHPSGGRRKANYGYTF. The CDR3 DNA follows: TGCGCCAGCAGCCATCCTAGCGGGGGCAGGCGGAAAGCTAACTATGGCTACACCTTC.

In its sample, this clonotype was seen many times. V and J are TRBV5-1 and TRBJ2-5; 9 nucleotides line up with TRBD1. This CDR3 has 15 amino acids. V trimming: 4 bases; J trimming: 5 bases; junction bases outside the gene matches: 9. Germline CDR1 SGHRS, CDR2 YFSETQ. DNA of the CDR3: TGCGCCAGCAGCCCCGGTTACAGGGGGCTGGAGACCCAGTACTTC. Its translation is CASSPGYRGLETQYF.

This clonotype was seen at least ten times. V usage is TRBV28 and J usage is TRBJ1-5; TRBD1 might be the D (5 bases). The germline gives CDR1 MDHEN, CDR2 SYDVKM. This CDR3 spans 20 amino acids. The V and J ends lost 5 bases and 0 bases respectively, with 26 bases between them. CDR3 residues: CASSQRDITNRFNSNQPQHF. The DNA of the CDR3 is TGTGCCAGCAGTCAACGTGATATAACTAACAGGTTCAATAGCAATCAGCCCCAGCATTTT.

Many counts were recorded for this clonotype. The V call is TRBV2, the J call TRBJ2-5; tentative D call: TRBD2 (5 bases). Germline V gene data show CDR1 as SNHLY and CDR2 as FYNNEI. Trimming cost V 1 base and J 5 bases, with 5 bases left between them. This CDR3 comprises 12 residues. CDR3 sequence reads: CASSEGEETQYF. For the CDR3, the DNA is TGTGCCAGCAGTGAAGGGGAGGAGACCCAGTACTTC.

In its sample, this clonotype was seen a few times. In nucleotides, the CDR3 is TGTGCCAGTAGTCCCCGGAACAGGGGCCACACTGAAGCTTTCTTT. It is translated as CASSPRNRGHTEAFF. The V gene is TRBV19, the J gene TRBJ1-1; 7 positions agree with TRBD1. Per germline, CDR1 LNHDA and CDR2 SQIVND (reference sequence). V trimming: 5 bases; J trimming: 3 bases; junction bases outside the gene matches: 9. CDR3 size: 15 residues.

A few counts support this clonotype. The V and J genes are TRBV6-1 and TRBJ1-2, with D possibly matching TRBD1 (5 bases). The germline V gene encodes CDR1 MNHNS and CDR2 SASEGT. CDR3 length: 14 amino acids. Trimming pared 6 bases from V and 3 bases from J, leaving 14 bases between. The CDR3 region is CASRGDLLYYGYTF. CDR3 nucleotide sequence: TGTGCCAGCAGGGGGGACCTGCTTTACTATGGCTACACCTTC.

CDR3 sequence (DNA): TGTGCCAGCACCTTCCGTTTACCTGAGCAGTTCTTC. It translates to CASTFRLPEQFF. The V and J genes are TRBV7-9 and TRBJ2-1; D gene unclear. From germline, CDR1 is SEHNR and CDR2 FQNEAQ (reference sequence). The CDR3 runs 12 residues. V was cut by 7 bases and J by 9 bases, with 13 bases left in between.

V and J are TRBV24-1 and TRBJ1-1; D gene unclear. The CDR3 length is 14 residues. Germline CDR1 is KGHDR and CDR2 is SFDVKD. V gave up 3 bases and J gave up 4 bases, with 11 bases separating them. CDR3 DNA: TGTGCCACCAGTGATCCAAGGGCTAGCACTGAAGCTTTCTTT. Translation: CATSDPRASTEAFF.

This clonotype came up many times. This chain links TRBV11-2 with TRBJ2-5; 7 bases map to TRBD2. The CDR3 has 16 residues. Germline assignment: CDR1 SGHAT and CDR2 FQNNGV. Trimming at V came to 1 base and at J to 1 base, leaving 6 bases not matched to a gene. The CDR3 sequence is CASSLVVTSAQETQYF. Here the CDR3 DNA reads TGTGCCAGCAGCTTAGTTGTTACTAGCGCCCAAGAGACCCAGTACTTC.

Many counts were recorded for this clonotype. This chain uses TRBV2 with TRBJ2-1; the match to TRBD2 covers 9 bases. CDR3 length: 15 residues. V shed 6 bases, J shed 1 base, and the junction held 4 bases outside the gene matches. Germline loops: CDR1 SNHLY, CDR2 FYNNEI. This chain's CDR3 is CASRRAGGSYNEQFF. The CDR3, as DNA: TGTGCCAGCAGGAGAGCGGGAGGATCCTACAATGAGCAGTTCTTC.

In its sample, this clonotype was seen many times. The rearrangement joins TRBV20-1 to TRBJ1-1; no clear D gene. The germline V gene encodes CDR1 DFQATT and CDR2 SNEGSKA (reference sequence). Trimming took off 3 bases at V and 1 base at J, with 12 bases between the two ends. The CDR3 length is 14 residues. The chain's CDR3 is CSASGRVRNTEAFF. DNA of the CDR3: TGCAGTGCTAGCGGTAGGGTTCGGAACACTGAAGCTTTCTTT.

The gene calls are TRBV10-3 and TRBJ1-1; no firm D call. Germline CDR1 is ENHRY and CDR2 is SYGVKD. The CDR3 loop spans 14 amino acids. V was pared by 3 bases and J by 0 bases, with 8 bases between. The CDR3 here is CAISETDVNTEAFF. DNA for the CDR3: TGTGCCATCAGTGAAACCGACGTGAACACTGAAGCTTTCTTT.

At least ten counts were recorded for this clonotype. The V gene is TRBV12-3 or TRBV12-4, the J gene TRBJ2-2; a weak D match, TRBD2 (6 bases). V lost 3 bases, J lost 5 bases, and 10 bases lay in between. This CDR3 comprises 14 residues. CDR3 DNA: TGTGCCAGCAGTTTGTTTGGGGGGACCGGGGAGCTGTTTTTT. The encoded protein is CASSLFGGTGELFF.

V and J are TRBV20-1 and TRBJ2-5; D perhaps matches TRBD1 (5 bases). The germline V gene encodes CDR1 DFQATT and CDR2 SNEGSKA (reference sequence). V was clipped by 0 bases and J by 4 bases, with 15 bases between them. The CDR3 consists of 15 residues. CDR3 protein: CSARDLQGTGETQYF. CDR3 bases: TGCAGTGCTAGAGATTTGCAGGGCACCGGAGAGACCCAGTACTTC.

Note on this clonotype: A much larger clone lies one base from this, so it may be a read error. V usage is TRBV12-3 or TRBV12-4 and J usage is TRBJ2-5; possible D gene TRBD2, 6 bases. The CDR3 loop spans 15 amino acids. Trimming shortened V by 5 bases and J by 5 bases, and 18 bases separated the two germline ends. The CDR3 sequence is CASSPPVGGMETQYF. The CDR3 nucleotides are TGTGCCAGCAGTCCCCCCGTCGGGGGAATGGAGACCCAGTACTTC.

This clonotype was seen only a few times. The V gene is TRBV6-1, the J gene TRBJ1-1, with 7 bases identical to TRBD1. There are 13 residues in the CDR3. From germline, CDR1 is MNHNS and CDR2 SASEGT. V was clipped by 9 bases and J by 1 base; unmatched bases: 5. The CDR3 bases are TGTGCCAGTAGGGACAGCGGGAACACTGAAGCTTTCTTT. Translated: CASRDSGNTEAFF.

About this clonotype itself: At one end the junction does not follow the germline gene, possibly because of a read error. The chain couples TRBV7-6 to TRBJ1-2; D gene unclear. The CDR3 totals 16 residues. Per germline, CDR1 SGHVS and CDR2 FNYEAQ. The CDR3 sequence is CASSQDTGIANYGYTF. The CDR3 nucleotides are TGCGCCAGCAGCCAAGATACCGGGATTGCTAACTATGGCTACACCTTC. The full variable domain, rest sourced from reference TRBV7-6 and TRBJ1-2, is GAGVSQSPRYKVTKRGQDVALRCDPISGHVSLYWYRQALGQGPEFLTYFNYEAQQDKSGLPNDRFSAERPEGSISTLTIQRTEQRDSAMYRCASSQDTGIANYGYTFGSGTRLTVV.

This chain uses TRBV4-1 with TRBJ2-7; D unclear. Germline loops: CDR1 MGHRA, CDR2 YSYEKL. The CDR3 has 15 amino acids. V was trimmed by 1 base and J by 2 bases, leaving 12 bases between them. CDR3 residues: CASSQGESVTYEQYF. CDR3 bases: TGCGCCAGCAGCCAAGGTGAATCGGTGACCTACGAGCAGTACTTC.

CDR3 amino acids: CASSLLSGRAYEQYF. In nucleotides, the CDR3 is TGTGCCAGCAGCTTATTAAGCGGGAGGGCTTACGAGCAGTACTTC. The chain has TRBV11-2 and TRBJ2-7; 10 bases align to TRBD2. Per the germline V gene, CDR1 is SGHAT and CDR2 is FQNNGV. The CDR3 loop spans 15 amino acids. The V and J ends lost 2 bases and 4 bases, in that order; junction bases with no gene match: 5.

In this sample, this clonotype turned up a few times. The rearrangement joins TRBV7-9 to TRBJ1-1; 9 nucleotides agree with TRBD1. J lost 3 bases, V lost 4 bases, and 6 bases had no gene match. CDR1 is SEHNR and CDR2 is FQNEAQ in the germline V gene (reference sequence). This CDR3 comprises 15 residues. The CDR3 DNA follows: TGTGCCAGCAGCTCAAGGACAGGGGAGGACACTGAAGCTTTCTTT. As protein: CASSSRTGEDTEAFF.

This clonotype came up many times. The CDR3, as DNA: TGTGCCAGCAGCTCCGAGGCGCGAACTGAAGCTTTCTTT. This codes for CASSSEARTEAFF. The chain couples TRBV16 to TRBJ1-1, with D unresolved. Germline assignment: CDR1 KGHSY and CDR2 FQNENV. The V and J ends lost 5 bases and 5 bases respectively, with 12 bases between them. The CDR3 consists of 13 residues.

Many counts were recorded for this clonotype. The chain has TRBV7-2 and TRBJ2-1, with D unresolved. Trimming cost V 3 bases and J 9 bases, with 9 bases left between them. The CDR3 contains 12 residues. Germline loops: CDR1 SGHTA, CDR2 FQGNSA. CDR3 amino acids: CASSFYTVEQFF. In DNA, the CDR3 is TGTGCCAGCAGCTTCTACACTGTTGAGCAGTTCTTC.